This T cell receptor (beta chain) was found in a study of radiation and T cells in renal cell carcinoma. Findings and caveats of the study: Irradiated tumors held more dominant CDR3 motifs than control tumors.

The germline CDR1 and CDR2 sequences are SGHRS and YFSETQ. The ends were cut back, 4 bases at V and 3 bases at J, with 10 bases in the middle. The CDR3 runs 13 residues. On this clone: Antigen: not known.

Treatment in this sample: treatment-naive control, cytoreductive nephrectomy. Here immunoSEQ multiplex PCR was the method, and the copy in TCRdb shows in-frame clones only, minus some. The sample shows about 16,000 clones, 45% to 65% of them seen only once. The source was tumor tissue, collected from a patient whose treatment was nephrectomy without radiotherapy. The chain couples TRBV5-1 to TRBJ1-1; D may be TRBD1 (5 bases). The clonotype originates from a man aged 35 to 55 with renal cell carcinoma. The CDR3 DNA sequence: TGCGCCAGCAGCCTGGACATTTACACTGAAGCTTTCTTT. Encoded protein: CASSLDIYTEAFF.